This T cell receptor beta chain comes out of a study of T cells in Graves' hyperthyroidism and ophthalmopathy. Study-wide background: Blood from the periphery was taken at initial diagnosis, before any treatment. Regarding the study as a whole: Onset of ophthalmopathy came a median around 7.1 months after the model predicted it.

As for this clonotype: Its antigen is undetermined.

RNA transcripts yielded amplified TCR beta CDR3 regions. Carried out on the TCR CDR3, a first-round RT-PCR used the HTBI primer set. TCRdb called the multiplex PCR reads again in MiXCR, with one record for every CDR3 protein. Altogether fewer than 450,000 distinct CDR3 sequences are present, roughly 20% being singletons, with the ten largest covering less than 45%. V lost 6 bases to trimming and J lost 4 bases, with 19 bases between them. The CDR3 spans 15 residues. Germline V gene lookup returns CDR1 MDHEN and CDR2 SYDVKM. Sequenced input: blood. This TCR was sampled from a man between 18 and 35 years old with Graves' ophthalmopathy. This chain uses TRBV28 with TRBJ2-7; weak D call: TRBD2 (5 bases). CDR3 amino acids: CASSPLVGATYEQYF. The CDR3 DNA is TGTGCCAGCAGCCCTTTGGTGGGAGCGACGTACGAGCAGTACTTC.